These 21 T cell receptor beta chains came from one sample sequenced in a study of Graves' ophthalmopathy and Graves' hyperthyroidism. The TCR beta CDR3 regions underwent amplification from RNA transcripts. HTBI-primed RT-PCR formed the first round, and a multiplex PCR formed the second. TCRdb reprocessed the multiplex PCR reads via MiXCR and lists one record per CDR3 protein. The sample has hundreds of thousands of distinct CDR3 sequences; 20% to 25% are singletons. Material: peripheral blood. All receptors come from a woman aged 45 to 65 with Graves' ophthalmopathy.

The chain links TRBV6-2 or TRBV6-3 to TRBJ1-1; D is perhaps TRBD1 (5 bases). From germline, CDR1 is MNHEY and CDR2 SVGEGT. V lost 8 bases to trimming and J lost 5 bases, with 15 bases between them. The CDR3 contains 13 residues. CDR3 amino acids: CASCSGFWTEAFF. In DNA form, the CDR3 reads TGTGCCAGCTGCTCAGGGTTTTGGACTGAAGCTTTCTTT.

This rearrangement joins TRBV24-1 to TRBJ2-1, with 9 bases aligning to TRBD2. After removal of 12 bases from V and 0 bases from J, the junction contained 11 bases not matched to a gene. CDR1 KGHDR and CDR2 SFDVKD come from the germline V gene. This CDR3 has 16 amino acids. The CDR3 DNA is TGTGCCTCCGAGGGTAGCGGGAGCAGCTCCTACAATGAGCAGTTCTTC. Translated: CASEGSGSSSYNEQFF.

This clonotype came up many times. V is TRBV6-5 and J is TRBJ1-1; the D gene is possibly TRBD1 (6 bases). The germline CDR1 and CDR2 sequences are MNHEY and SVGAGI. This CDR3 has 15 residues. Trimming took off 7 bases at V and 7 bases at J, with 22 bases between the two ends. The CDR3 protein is CASKGGGAGELEAFF. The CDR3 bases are TGTGCCAGCAAAGGGGGGGGCGCGGGGGAGCTTGAAGCTTTCTTT.

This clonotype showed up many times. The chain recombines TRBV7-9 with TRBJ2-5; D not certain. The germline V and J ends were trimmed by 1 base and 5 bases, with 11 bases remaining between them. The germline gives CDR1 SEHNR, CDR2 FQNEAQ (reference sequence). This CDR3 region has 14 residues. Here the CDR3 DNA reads TGTGCCAGCAGCTTAGATAGGAATGAGGAGACCCAGTACTTC. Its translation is CASSLDRNEETQYF.

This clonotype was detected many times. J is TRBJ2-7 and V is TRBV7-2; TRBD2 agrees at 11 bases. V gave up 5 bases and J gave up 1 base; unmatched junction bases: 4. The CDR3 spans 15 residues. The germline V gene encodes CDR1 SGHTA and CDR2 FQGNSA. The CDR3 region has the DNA TGTGCCAGCAGCCCGGGACTAGCGGTATCCTACGAGCAGTACTTC. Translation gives CASSPGLAVSYEQYF. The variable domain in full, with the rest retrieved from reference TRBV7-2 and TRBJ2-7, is GAGVSQSPSNKVTEKGKDVELRCDPISGHTALYWYRQSLGQGLEFLIYFQGNSAPDKSGLPSDRFSAERTGGSVSTLTIQRTQQEDSAVYLCASSPGLAVSYEQYFGPGTRLTVT.

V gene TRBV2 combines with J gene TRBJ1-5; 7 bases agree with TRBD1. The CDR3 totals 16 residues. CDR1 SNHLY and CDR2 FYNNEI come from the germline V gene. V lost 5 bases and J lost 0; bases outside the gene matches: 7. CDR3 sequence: CASSLGQPYSNQPQHF. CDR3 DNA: TGTGCCAGCAGTTTGGGACAGCCATATAGCAATCAGCCCCAGCATTTT.

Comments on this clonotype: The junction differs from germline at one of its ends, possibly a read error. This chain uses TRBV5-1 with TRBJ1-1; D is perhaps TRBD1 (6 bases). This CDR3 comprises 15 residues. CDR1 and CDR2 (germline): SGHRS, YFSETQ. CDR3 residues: CVSRRERQEDTEAFF. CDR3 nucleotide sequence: TGCGTCAGCAGACGGGAACGACAGGAGGACACTGAAGCTTTCTTT.

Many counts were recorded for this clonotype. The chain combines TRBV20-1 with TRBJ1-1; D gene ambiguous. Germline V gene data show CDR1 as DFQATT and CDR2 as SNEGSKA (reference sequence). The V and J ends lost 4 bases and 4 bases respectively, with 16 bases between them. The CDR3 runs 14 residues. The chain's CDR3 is CSAIRAAGSTEAFF. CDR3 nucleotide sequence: TGCAGTGCTATCCGAGCTGCGGGGAGCACTGAAGCTTTCTTT.

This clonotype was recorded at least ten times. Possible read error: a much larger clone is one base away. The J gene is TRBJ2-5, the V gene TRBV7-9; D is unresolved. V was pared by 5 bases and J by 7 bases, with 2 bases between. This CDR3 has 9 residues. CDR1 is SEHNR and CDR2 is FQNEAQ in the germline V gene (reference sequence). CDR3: CASSPTQYF. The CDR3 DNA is TGTGCCAGCAGCCCGACCCAGTACTTC.

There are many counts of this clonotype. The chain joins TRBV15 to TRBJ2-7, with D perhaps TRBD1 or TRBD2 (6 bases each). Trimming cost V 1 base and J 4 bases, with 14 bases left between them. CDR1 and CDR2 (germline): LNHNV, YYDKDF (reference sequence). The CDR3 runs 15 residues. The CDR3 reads CATSRGGGLQYEQYF. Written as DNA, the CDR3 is TGTGCCACCAGCAGAGGAGGGGGACTTCAATACGAGCAGTACTTC.

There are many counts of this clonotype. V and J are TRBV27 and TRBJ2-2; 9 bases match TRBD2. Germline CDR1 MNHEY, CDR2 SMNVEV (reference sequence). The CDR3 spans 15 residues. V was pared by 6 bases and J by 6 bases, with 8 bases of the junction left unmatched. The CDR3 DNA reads TGTGCCAGCAGGCGGGAGGGTCGGGGGGCCGGGGAGCTGTTTTTT. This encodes CASRREGRGAGELFF.

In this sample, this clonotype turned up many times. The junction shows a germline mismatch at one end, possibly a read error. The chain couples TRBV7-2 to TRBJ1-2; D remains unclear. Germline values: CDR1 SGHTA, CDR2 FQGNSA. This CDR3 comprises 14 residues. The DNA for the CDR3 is TGCGCCAGCAGCTTAGAGACGCTCAACTATGGCTACACCTTC. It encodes CASSLETLNYGYTF.

CDR3 protein: CASSLTLAVRDEQYF. The DNA of the CDR3 is TGTGCCAGCAGCTTAACATTAGCGGTTCGGGACGAGCAGTACTTC. This chain links TRBV7-2 with TRBJ2-7; perhaps TRBD2 as D (6 bases). V dropped 2 bases and J dropped 5 bases, with 16 bases sitting between them. Germline assignment: CDR1 SGHTA and CDR2 FQGNSA. The CDR3 loop spans 15 amino acids.

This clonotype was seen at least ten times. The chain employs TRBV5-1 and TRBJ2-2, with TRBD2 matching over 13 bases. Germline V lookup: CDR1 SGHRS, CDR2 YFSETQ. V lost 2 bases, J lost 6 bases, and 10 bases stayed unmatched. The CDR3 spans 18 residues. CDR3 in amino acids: CASSFWTSGSGWAGELFF. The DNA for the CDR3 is TGCGCCAGCAGCTTCTGGACTAGCGGGAGTGGCTGGGCCGGGGAGCTGTTTTTT.

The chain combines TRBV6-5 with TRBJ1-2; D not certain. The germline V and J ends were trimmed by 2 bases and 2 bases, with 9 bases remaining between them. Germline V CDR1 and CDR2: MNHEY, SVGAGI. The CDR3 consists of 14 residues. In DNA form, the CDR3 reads TGTGCCAGCAGTTACCTGGAGGGAAACTATGGCTACACCTTC. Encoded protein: CASSYLEGNYGYTF.

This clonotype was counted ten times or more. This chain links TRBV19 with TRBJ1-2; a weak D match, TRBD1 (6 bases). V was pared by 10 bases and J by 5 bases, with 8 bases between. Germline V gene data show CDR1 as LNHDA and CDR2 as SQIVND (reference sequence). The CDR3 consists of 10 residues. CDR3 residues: CATGQYGYTF. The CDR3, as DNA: TGTGCCACCGGACAGTATGGCTACACCTTC.

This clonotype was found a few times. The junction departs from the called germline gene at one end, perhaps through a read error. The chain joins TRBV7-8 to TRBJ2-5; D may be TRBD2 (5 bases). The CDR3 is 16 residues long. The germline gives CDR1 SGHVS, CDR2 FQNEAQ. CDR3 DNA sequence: TGTGCCAACAGCTTACTTTCGAGGCGGACTCAAGAGACCCAGTACTTC. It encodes CANSLLSRRTQETQYF.

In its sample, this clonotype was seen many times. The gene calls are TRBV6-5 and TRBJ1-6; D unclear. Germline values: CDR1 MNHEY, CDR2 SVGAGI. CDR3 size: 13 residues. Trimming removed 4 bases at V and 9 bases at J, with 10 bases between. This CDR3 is CASSWRGGSPLHF. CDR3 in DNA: TGTGCCAGCAGTTGGCGTGGAGGTTCACCCCTCCACTTT.

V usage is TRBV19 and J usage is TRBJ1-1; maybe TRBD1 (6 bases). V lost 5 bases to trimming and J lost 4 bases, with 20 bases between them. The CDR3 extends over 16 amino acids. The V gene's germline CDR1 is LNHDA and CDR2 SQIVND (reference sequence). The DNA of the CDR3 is TGTGCCAGTAGTGCTAGACGACTGGGGGCCCGCACTGAAGCTTTCTTT. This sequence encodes CASSARRLGARTEAFF.

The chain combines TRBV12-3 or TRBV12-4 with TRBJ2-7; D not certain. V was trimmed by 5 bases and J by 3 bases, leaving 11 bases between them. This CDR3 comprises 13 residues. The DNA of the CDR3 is TGTGCCAGCAGTCCGGCCGGAATCTACGAGCAGTACTTC. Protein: CASSPAGIYEQYF.

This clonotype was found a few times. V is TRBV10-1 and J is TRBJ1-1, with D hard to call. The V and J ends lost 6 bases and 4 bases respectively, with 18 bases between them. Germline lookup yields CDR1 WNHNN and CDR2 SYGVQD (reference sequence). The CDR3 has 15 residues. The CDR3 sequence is CASSREIGFATEAFF. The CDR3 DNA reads TGCGCCAGCAGCCGAGAAATAGGGTTTGCCACTGAAGCTTTCTTT.